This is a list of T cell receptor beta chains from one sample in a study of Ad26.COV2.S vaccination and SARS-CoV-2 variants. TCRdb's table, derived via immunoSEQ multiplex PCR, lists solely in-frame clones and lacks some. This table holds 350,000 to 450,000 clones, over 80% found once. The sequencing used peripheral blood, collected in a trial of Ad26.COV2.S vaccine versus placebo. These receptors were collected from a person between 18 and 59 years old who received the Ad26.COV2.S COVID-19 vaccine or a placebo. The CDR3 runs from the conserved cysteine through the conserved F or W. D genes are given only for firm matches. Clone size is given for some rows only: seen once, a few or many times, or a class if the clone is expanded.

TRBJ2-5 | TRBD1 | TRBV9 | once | TGTGCCAGCAGCCCGAGGGGGCAGGGAGAAGAGACCCAGTACTTC | CASSPRGQGEETQYF
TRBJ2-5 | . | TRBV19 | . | TGTGCCAGTAGTATCGAAGGGGAGACCCAGTACTTC | CASSIEGETQYF
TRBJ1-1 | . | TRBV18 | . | TGTGCCAGCTCACAGTCAGGGGTAGGGAACACTGAAGCTTTCTTT | CASSQSGVGNTEAFF
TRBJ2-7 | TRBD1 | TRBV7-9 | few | TGTGCCAGCAGCTTGGACAGGGTGTATACCTACGAGCAGTACTTC | CASSLDRVYTYEQYF
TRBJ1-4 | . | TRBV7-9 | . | TGTGCCAGCAGTCCCCCGGGGGGCAGGGGAAACGAAAAACTGTTTTTT | CASSPPGGRGNEKLFF
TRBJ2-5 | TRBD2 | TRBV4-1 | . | TGCGCCAGCAGCTTTACCCCCCTAGCGGGGGGCGTTGGGTCAGAGACCCAGTACTTC | CASSFTPLAGGVGSETQYF
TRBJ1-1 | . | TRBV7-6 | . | TGTGCCAGCAGTATGGGATTGGGGCTGGGGGGAACTGAAGCTTTCTTT | CASSMGLGLGGTEAFF
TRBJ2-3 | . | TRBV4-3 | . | TGCGCCAGCAGCATTGGATTACGGCCCACAGATACGCAGTATTTT | CASSIGLRPTDTQYF
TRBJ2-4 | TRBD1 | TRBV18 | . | TGTGCCAGCTCACCCGACCCGACAGGGTCCAAAAACATTCAGTACTTC | CASSPDPTGSKNIQYF
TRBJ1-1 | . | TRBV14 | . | TGTGCCAGCAAAAAGGGGCAGAACACTGAAGCTTTCTTT | CASKKGQNTEAFF
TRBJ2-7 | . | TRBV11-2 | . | TGTGCCAGCAGCTTAGGTCCCCCTGGCTACGAGCAGTACTTC | CASSLGPPGYEQYF
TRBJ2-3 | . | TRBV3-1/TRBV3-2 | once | TGTGCCAGCAGCCAAGTTTTGGAGGTTATGGCAGGCAGCACAGATACGCAGTATTTT | CASSQVLEVMAGSTDTQYF
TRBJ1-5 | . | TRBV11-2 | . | TGTGCCAGCAGCTTAGTGAGCAATCAGCCCCAGCATTTT | CASSLVSNQPQHF
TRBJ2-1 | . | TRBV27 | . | TGTGCCAGCAGTCCCCCGGCCGATTACAATGAGCAGTTCTTC | CASSPPADYNEQFF
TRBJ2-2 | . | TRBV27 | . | TGTGCCAGCAGTCAACGAGACACCGGGGAGCTGTTTTTT | CASSQRDTGELFF
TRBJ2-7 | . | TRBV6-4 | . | TGTGCCAGCAGTGAACGCGACTTTCTGGCCTCCTACGAGCAGTACTTC | CASSERDFLASYEQYF
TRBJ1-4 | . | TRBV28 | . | TGTGCCAGCAGTACTCCCGGGAGGGGGACTAATGAAAAACTGTTTTTT | CASSTPGRGTNEKLFF
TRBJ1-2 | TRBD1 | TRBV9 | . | TGTGCCAGCAGCGTGGGACAGAGCACCACGTTTAACTATGGCTACACCTTC | CASSVGQSTTFNYGYTF
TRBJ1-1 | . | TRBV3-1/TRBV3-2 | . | TGTGCCAGCAGCCCCTTTGACAGAGGCACTGAAGCTTTCTTT | CASSPFDRGTEAFF
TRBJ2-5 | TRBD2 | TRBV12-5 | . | TGTGCTAGTGGCTCAAGCGGGGGGGACCAAGAGACCCAGTACTTC | CASGSSGGDQETQYF
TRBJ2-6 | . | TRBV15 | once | TGTGCCACCAGCAGAGAAGTTGCGGTCGCCGGGGCCAACGTCCTGACTTTC | CATSREVAVAGANVLTF
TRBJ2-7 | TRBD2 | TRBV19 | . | TGTGCCAGTAGTTCGCTCCCCACTAGCGCCGAGCAGTACTTC | CASSSLPTSAEQYF
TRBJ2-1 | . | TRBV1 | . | TGCACCAGCAGCCAAGTCGGAGCAAACTTGAACAATGAGCAGTTCTTC | CTSSQVGANLNNEQFF
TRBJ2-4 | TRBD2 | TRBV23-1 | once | TGCGCCAGCAGTCAAGTCCCTAGCGGGGGGCCTAGGAACATTCAGTACTTC | CASSQVPSGGPRNIQYF
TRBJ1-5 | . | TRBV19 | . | TGTGCCAGTAGTATCGCCCTCTTGGGCGGCAATCAGCCCCAGCATTTT | CASSIALLGGNQPQHF
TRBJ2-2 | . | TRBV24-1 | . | TGTGCCACCAGTGGGTCGGGACACATAAACACCGGGGAGCTGTTTTTT | CATSGSGHINTGELFF
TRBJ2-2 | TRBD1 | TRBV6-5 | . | TGTGCCAGCAGCCCAGGGGGCGCGATTGACGGGGAGCTGTTTTTT | CASSPGGAIDGELFF
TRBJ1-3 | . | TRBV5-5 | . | TGTGCCAGCAGCTTGGGGGACTTACTCTCTGGAAACACCATATATTTT | CASSLGDLLSGNTIYF
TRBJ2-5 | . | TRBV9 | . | TGTGCCAGCGGAAAAGACGGATACTACCAAGAGACCCAGTACTTC | CASGKDGYYQETQYF
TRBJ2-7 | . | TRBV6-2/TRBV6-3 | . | TGTGCCAGCAGCTTTACCGACGAGCAGTACTTC | CASSFTDEQYF
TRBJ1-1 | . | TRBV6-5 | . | TGTGCCACCAACCAGAACACTGAAGCTTTCTTT | CATNQNTEAFF
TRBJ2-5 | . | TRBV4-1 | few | TGCGCCAGCAGCCAACAGGTCCGAGAGACCCAGTACTTC | CASSQQVRETQYF